This T cell receptor (beta chain) appears in the sequencing data of a study of early T cells in non-severe SARS-CoV-2 infection. TCRdb reanalysed the 5' RACE reads using MiXCR and keeps one entry per CDR3 protein. The table includes 99,000 or so distinct CDR3 sequences, roughly 17% detected once. CDR3 length: 12 residues. The germline V gene encodes CDR1 MNHEY and CDR2 SVGEGT. V was cut by 8 bases and J by 4 bases, with 11 bases left in between. This TCR was recovered from an adult who was a healthcare worker with PCR-confirmed SARS-CoV-2 infection or an uninfected control (not recorded which). The sequencing input was whole blood. The chain uses TRBV6-2 or TRBV6-3 and TRBJ1-2, with unresolved D. The CDR3 loop reads CASSAGVYGYTF. The CDR3 coding sequence is TGTGCCAGCTCGGCGGGCGTCTATGGCTACACCTTC.